This T cell receptor (beta chain) was sequenced during a study of blood T cell repertoires in COVID-19. In the authors' workflow: Cell counts per sample came from amplifying reference gene primers. This table comes from immunoSEQ multiplex PCR, and its TCRdb copy is limited to in-frame clones, with some not included. The V and J calls and clone size were taken over from that table, and D and trimming were inferred from the DNA. The repertoire consists of roughly 250,000 clones, with just under 90% occurring once and the leading ten covering about 4%. The V and J ends lost 6 bases and 4 bases respectively, with 12 bases between them. The CDR3 runs to 13 residues. CDR1 SNHLY and CDR2 FYNNEI come from the germline V gene.

This TCR was sampled from a woman in her forties with acute or convalescent COVID-19. Material: peripheral blood. The chain links TRBV2 to TRBJ1-2; perhaps TRBD1 as D (6 bases). The CDR3 nucleotides read TGTGCCAGCAGCAGACAGGAGCTCTATGGCTACACCTTC. Encoded protein: CASSRQELYGYTF.